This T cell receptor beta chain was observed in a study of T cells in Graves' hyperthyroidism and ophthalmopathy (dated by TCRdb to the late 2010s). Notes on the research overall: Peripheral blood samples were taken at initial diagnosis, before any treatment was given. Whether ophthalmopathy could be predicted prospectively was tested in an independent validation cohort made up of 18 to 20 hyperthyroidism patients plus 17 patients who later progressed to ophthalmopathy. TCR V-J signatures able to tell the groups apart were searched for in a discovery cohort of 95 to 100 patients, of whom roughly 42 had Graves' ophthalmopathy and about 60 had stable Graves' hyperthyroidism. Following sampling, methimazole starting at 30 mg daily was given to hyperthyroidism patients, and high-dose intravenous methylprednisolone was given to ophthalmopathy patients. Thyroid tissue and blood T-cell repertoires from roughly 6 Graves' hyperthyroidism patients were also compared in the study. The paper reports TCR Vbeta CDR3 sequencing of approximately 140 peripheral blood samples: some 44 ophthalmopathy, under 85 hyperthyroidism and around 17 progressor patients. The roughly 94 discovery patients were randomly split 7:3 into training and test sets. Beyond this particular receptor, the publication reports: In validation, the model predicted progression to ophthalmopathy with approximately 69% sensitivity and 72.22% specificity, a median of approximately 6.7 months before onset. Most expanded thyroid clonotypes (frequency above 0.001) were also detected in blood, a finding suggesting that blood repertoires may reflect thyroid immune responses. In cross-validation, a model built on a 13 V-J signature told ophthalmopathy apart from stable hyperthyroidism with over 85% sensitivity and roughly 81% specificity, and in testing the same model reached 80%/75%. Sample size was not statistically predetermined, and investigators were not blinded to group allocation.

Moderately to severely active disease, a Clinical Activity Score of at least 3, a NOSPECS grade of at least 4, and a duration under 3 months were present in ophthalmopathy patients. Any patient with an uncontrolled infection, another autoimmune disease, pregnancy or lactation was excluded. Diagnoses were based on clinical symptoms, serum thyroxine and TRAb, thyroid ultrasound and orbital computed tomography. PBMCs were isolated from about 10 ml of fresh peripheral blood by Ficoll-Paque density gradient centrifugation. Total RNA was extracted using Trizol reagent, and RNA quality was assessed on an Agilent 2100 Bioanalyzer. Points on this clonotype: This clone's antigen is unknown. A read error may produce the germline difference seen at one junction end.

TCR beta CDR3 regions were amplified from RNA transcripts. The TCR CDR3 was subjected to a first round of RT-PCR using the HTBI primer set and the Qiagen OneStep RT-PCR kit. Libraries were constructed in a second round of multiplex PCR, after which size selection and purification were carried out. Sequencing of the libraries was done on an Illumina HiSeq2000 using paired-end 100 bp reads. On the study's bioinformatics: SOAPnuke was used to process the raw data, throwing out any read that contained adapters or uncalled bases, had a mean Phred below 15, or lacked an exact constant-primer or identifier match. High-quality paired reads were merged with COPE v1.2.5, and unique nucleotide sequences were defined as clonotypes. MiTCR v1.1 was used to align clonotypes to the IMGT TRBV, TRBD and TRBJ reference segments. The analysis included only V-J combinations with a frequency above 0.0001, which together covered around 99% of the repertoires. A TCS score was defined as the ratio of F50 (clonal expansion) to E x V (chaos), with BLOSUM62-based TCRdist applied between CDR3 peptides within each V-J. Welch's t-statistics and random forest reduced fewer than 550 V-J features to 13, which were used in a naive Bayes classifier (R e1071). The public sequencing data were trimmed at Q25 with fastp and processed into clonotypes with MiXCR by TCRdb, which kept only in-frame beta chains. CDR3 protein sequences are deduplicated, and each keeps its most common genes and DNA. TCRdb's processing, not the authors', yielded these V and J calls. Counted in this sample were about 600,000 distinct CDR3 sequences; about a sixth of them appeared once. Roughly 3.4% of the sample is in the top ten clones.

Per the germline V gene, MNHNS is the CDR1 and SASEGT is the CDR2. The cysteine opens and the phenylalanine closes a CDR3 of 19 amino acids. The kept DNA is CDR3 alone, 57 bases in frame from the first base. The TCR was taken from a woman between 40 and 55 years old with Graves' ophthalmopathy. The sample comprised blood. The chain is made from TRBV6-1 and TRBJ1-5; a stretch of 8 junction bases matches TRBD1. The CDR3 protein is CASLPSMISKSGGYQPQHF. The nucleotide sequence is TGCGCCAGCTTACCATCAATGATCAGTAAGTCAGGGGGCTATCAGCCCCAGCATTTT.